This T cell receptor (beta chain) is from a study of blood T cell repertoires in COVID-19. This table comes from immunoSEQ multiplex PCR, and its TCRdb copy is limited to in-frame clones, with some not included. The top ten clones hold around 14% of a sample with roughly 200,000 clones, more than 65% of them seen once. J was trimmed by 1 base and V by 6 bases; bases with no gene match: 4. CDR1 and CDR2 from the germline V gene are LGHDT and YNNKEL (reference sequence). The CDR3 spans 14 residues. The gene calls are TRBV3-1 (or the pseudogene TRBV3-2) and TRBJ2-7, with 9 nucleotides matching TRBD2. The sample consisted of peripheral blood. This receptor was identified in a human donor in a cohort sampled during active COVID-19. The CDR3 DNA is TGTGCCAGCAGTCGGACTAGCGCTTCCTACGAGCAGTACTTC. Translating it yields CASSRTSASYEQYF.